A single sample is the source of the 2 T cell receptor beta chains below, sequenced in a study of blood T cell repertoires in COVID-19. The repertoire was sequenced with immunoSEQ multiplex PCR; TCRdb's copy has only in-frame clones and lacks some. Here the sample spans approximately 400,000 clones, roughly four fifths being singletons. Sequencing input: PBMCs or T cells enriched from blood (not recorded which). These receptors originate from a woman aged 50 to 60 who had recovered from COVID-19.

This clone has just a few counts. CDR3 protein: CASSQDFTVSYGYTF. DNA for the CDR3: TGCGCCAGCAGCCAAGATTTCACAGTCAGTTATGGCTACACCTTC. The genes are TRBV4-1 and TRBJ1-2; unclear D gene. The V gene lost 0 bases and the J gene lost 5 bases, with 13 bases spanning the gap. The CDR3 has 15 amino acids. Germline CDR1 and CDR2: MGHRA and YSYEKL.

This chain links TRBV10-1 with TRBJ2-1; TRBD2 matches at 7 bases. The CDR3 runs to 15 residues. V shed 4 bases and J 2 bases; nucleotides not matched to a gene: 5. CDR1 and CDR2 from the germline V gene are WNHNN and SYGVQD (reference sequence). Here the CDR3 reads CASSVRSGTYNEQFF. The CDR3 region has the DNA TGCGCCAGCAGTGTGCGGAGCGGGACCTACAATGAGCAGTTCTTC.